This T cell receptor beta chain was sequenced during a study of blood T cell repertoires in COVID-19. Study summary: COVID-19 samples from acute and convalescent phases originated in the United States, Italy and Spain. Sample material is recorded as cDNA or gDNA derived from T cells, B-cell-depleted T cells, or PBMCs.

Seattle researchers signed up patients amid active infection and tracked them longitudinally. As originally analysed: It was from reference gene primer amplification that nucleated cell counts were estimated. Sequencing used immunoSEQ multiplex PCR; TCRdb keeps in-frame clones, though not all of them. V and J calls and clone size are copied from that table; D and trimming were computed from the DNA. Of some 130,000 clones in the sample, around 86% were seen once. The TCR was taken from a woman aged 70 to 79 with COVID-19, enrolled during active disease. The sequenced sample was peripheral blood.

The CDR3 spells CASSLTPGQGGTEAFF. In nucleotides, the CDR3 is TGTGCCAGCAGCCTCACCCCGGGACAGGGAGGGACTGAAGCTTTCTTT. V and J are TRBV4-2 and TRBJ1-1; TRBD1 matches 9 bases. V shed 4 bases, J shed 5 bases, and the junction held 11 bases outside the gene matches. This CDR3 is built from 16 residues. CDR1 is LGHNA and CDR2 is YNFKEQ in the germline V gene.